The next 28 T cell receptor beta chains were all read from a single sample in a study of OX40 agonist ivuxolimab in advanced cancers. Libraries were prepared by immunoSEQ multiplex PCR; TCRdb keeps only in-frame clonotypes and omits some of them. Seen here are approximately 20,000 clones, approximately 80% observed once, and the top ten hold roughly a quarter. The material sequenced was CD4+ or CD8+ T cells sorted from blood, taken in a trial of the OX40 agonist ivuxolimab. These receptors were obtained from an adult with an advanced solid tumor such as melanoma, head and neck, liver or kidney cancer.

The table lists this clone with a few counts. This chain links TRBV9 with TRBJ1-1; D is unresolved. This CDR3 contains 14 residues. V lost 3 bases, J lost 0 bases, and 9 bases lay in between. Germline CDR1 reads SGDLS; CDR2 reads YYNGEE. The CDR3 DNA is TGTGCCAGCAGCGAGGTTTCCATGAACACTGAAGCTTTCTTT. The encoded protein is CASSEVSMNTEAFF.

V and J are TRBV28 and TRBJ1-4, with TRBD1 identical over 9 bases. With V trimmed by 3 bases and J by 5 bases, 7 bases remained unmatched. Germline CDR1 and CDR2: MDHEN and SYDVKM. The CDR3 has 16 residues. The CDR3: CASSLPHRGQNEKLFF. The CDR3 nucleotides read TGTGCCAGCAGTTTGCCCCACAGGGGGCAAAATGAAAAACTGTTTTTT.

This chain joins TRBV2 and TRBJ1-1; D unclear. Trimming took 6 bases from V and 0 from J, leaving 11 bases between them. From germline, CDR1 is SNHLY and CDR2 FYNNEI. The CDR3 contains 14 residues. The CDR3 DNA reads TGTGCCAGCAGGGCACGGGAAATGAACACTGAAGCTTTCTTT. Its translation is CASRAREMNTEAFF. Supplemented by reference TRBV2 and TRBJ1-1, the full variable domain reads EPEVTQTPSHQVTQMGQEVILRCVPISNHLYFYWYRQILGQKVEFLVSFYNNEISEKSEIFDDQFSVERPDGSNFTLKIRSTKLEDSAMYFCASRAREMNTEAFFGQGTRLTVV.

The gene calls are TRBV29-1 and TRBJ1-2, with 12 bases that match TRBD1. V shed 6 bases and J 8 bases; nucleotides not matched to a gene: 4. Germline V gene lookup returns CDR1 SQVTM and CDR2 ANQGSEA. The CDR3 runs to 12 residues. CDR3 DNA: TGCAGCGTGGGACAGGGGGCCGCAGGCTACACCTTC. Translated, it gives CSVGQGAAGYTF. The entire variable domain, with the rest obtained from reference TRBV29-1 and TRBJ1-2, is as follows: SAVISQKPSRDICQRGTSLTIQCQVDSQVTMMFWYRQQPGQSLTLIATANQGSEATYESGFVIDKFPISRPNLTFSTLTVSNMSPEDSSIYLCSVGQGAAGYTFGSGTRLTVV.

This clone was seen more than once but under ten times. This chain links TRBV5-1 with TRBJ1-1; D possibly corresponds to TRBD1 (5 bases). This CDR3 spans 16 amino acids. Between the trimmed V and J ends, which lost 0 bases and 1 base, there was a span of 13 bases. Per germline, CDR1 SGHRS and CDR2 YFSETQ. The CDR3 DNA sequence: TGCGCCAGCAGCTTGGCCGTTGAGGGGCCGAACACTGAAGCTTTCTTT. Translated, it gives CASSLAVEGPNTEAFF.

This clone is a singleton in its sample. The chain carries TRBV27 and TRBJ2-7; maybe TRBD2 (7 bases). Looked up from germline, CDR1 is MNHEY and CDR2 is SMNVEV (reference sequence). V lost 6 bases to trimming and J lost 3 bases, with 30 bases between them. The CDR3 extends over 19 amino acids. CDR3 amino acids: CASRTSSSGWGQIGYEQYF. CDR3 nucleotide sequence: TGTGCCAGCAGGACTTCTTCTAGCGGCTGGGGGCAGATCGGCTACGAGCAGTACTTC.

CDR3: CASSLNPTGAFNNEQFF. As DNA, the CDR3 is TGTGCCAGCAGCTTAAATCCCACAGGGGCCTTTAACAATGAGCAGTTCTTC. This chain joins TRBV7-6 and TRBJ2-1, with 7 bases that match TRBD1. Germline V gene sequence: CDR1 SGHVS, CDR2 FNYEAQ. This CDR3 spans 17 amino acids. V lost 2 bases, J lost 5 bases, and 12 bases stayed unmatched.

The chain's CDR3 is CASKGLAGEGNEQFF. DNA of the CDR3: TGCGCCAGCAAGGGACTAGCGGGAGAGGGCAATGAGCAGTTCTTC. This sequence joins TRBV5-1 and TRBJ2-1, with 14 positions matching TRBD2. This CDR3 spans 15 amino acids. Trimming at V came to 6 bases and at J to 6 bases, leaving 5 bases not matched to a gene. The germline V gene has CDR1 SGHRS and CDR2 YFSETQ.

J is TRBJ2-3 and V is TRBV14; possibly TRBD1 or TRBD2 for D (6 bases each). Trimming took off 1 base at V and 2 bases at J, with 13 bases between the two ends. The CDR3 is 16 residues long. Per germline, CDR1 SGHDN and CDR2 FVKESK. The CDR3 DNA reads as TGTGCCAGCAGCCAAGTACCGGGGGCGATCACAGATACGCAGTATTTT. It encodes CASSQVPGAITDTQYF.

V is TRBV19 and J is TRBJ2-5; TRBD1 agrees at 7 bases. This CDR3 region has 14 residues. Per germline, CDR1 LNHDA and CDR2 SQIVND (reference sequence). Trimming removed 3 bases from V and 5 bases from J; junction bases left unmatched: 6. The CDR3 DNA is TGTGCCAGTAGTATGAGAGGGGGCCTGGAGACCCAGTACTTC. Its protein is CASSMRGGLETQYF.

The chain is built from TRBV5-1 and TRBJ2-1; no clear D. The CDR3 has 16 residues. Germline CDR1 and CDR2: SGHRS and YFSETQ. The ends were cut back, 4 bases at V and 0 bases at J, with 14 bases in the middle. This CDR3 reads CASSLARVDSYNEQFF. DNA of the CDR3: TGCGCCAGCAGCCTGGCCCGGGTTGACTCCTACAATGAGCAGTTCTTC.

The chain carries TRBV5-1 and TRBJ2-5; unclear D gene. This CDR3 region has 14 residues. The V gene's germline CDR1 is SGHRS and CDR2 YFSETQ. V lost 0 bases and J lost 2, with 8 bases in between. CDR3 loop: CASSLAFGQETQYF. The CDR3, as DNA: TGCGCCAGCAGCTTGGCCTTCGGTCAAGAGACCCAGTACTTC.

This clone was counted a single time. This chain uses TRBV6-5 with TRBJ2-7; TRBD2 aligns across 7 bases. The CDR3 spans 15 residues. Germline CDR1 reads MNHEY; CDR2 reads SVGAGI. V lost 0 bases to trimming and J lost 2 bases; unmatched junction nucleotides: 4. This chain's CDR3 is CASSYSAGLAYEQYF. The CDR3 DNA sequence: TGTGCCAGCAGTTACTCAGCGGGGTTAGCCTACGAGCAGTACTTC.

The rearrangement links TRBV4-2 to TRBJ1-2; D unclear. V dropped 3 bases and J dropped 2 bases, with 19 bases sitting between them. CDR3 length: 17 residues. Germline V gives CDR1 LGHNA, CDR2 YNFKEQ. The CDR3 sequence: CASSQEGLTSPNYGYTF. In DNA form, the CDR3 reads TGTGCCAGCAGCCAGGAAGGGCTCACAAGTCCAAACTATGGCTACACCTTC.

This clone was seen only once. V and J are TRBV29-1 and TRBJ2-4; possible D gene TRBD2, 5 bases. The CDR3 consists of 11 residues. With 6 bases removed from V and 8 bases from J, the gap between germline ends came to 11 bases. From germline, CDR1 is SQVTM and CDR2 ANQGSEA. CDR3 region: CSVRISDIQYF. The CDR3 bases are TGCAGCGTCCGTATTAGCGACATTCAGTACTTC.

The chain is built from TRBV7-3 and TRBJ1-1; 8 bases are a match to TRBD1. This CDR3 comprises 15 residues. V lost 6 bases, J lost 0 bases, and 6 bases stayed unmatched. The germline V gene has CDR1 SGHTA and CDR2 FQGTGA. CDR3 loop: CASSLGQGLNTEAFF. The CDR3 DNA reads TGTGCCAGCAGTCTCGGACAGGGATTGAACACTGAAGCTTTCTTT.

The chain uses TRBV2 and TRBJ1-2, with D unresolved. CDR3 length equals 14 residues. CDR1 and CDR2 (germline): SNHLY, FYNNEI. Deletions cut 4 bases from V and 4 bases from J, with 13 bases between. CDR3 DNA sequence: TGTGCCAGCAGTGGGGCAGTGCCCTCCTATGGCTACACCTTC. Translation: CASSGAVPSYGYTF.

The J gene is TRBJ1-4, the V gene TRBV9, with D perhaps matching TRBD1 (6 bases). The length of the CDR3 is 13 residues. Germline V gene sequence: CDR1 SGDLS, CDR2 YYNGEE. V was shortened by 3 bases and J by 4 bases, with 7 bases between the two germline ends. As DNA, the CDR3 is TGTGCCAGCAGCGGGACAGTTAATGAAAAACTGTTTTTT. This sequence encodes CASSGTVNEKLFF.

Only a few counts were recorded for this clone. This chain links TRBV5-4 with TRBJ1-1, with D possibly TRBD1 on 6 matching bases. V shed 3 bases and J shed 4 bases, with 13 bases lying between them. Germline-derived CDR1 and CDR2 are SGHNT and YYREEE (reference sequence). This CDR3 region has 14 residues. The CDR3 protein is CASSSTGTSTEAFF. The CDR3 DNA reads as TGTGCCAGCAGCTCAACAGGGACGAGCACTGAAGCTTTCTTT.

V and J are TRBV30 and TRBJ1-4; 7 bases are a match to TRBD1. CDR1 GTSNPN and CDR2 SVGIG come from the germline V gene (reference sequence). J was trimmed by 7 bases and V by 7 bases; bases with no gene match: 6. The length of the CDR3 is 12 residues. CDR3 sequence: CAFDRESEKLFF. CDR3 coding DNA: TGTGCCTTCGACAGGGAAAGTGAAAAACTGTTTTTT.

The chain couples TRBV5-8 to TRBJ2-1; D ambiguous. The length of the CDR3 is 13 residues. Between the trimmed V and J ends, which lost 0 bases and 7 bases, there was a span of 8 bases. Germline V gene lookup returns CDR1 SGHTS and CDR2 YDEGEE. The CDR3 DNA reads TGTGCCAGCAGCTTGGCGCCATGGAATGAGCAGTTCTTC. Its protein is CASSLAPWNEQFF.

The J gene is TRBJ1-1, the V gene TRBV5-4; D is perhaps TRBD1 (5 bases). The V gene lost 0 bases and the J gene lost 0 bases, with 12 bases spanning the gap. This CDR3 is built from 16 residues. Germline V gives CDR1 SGHNT, CDR2 YYREEE (reference sequence). The CDR3 loop is CASSLAGAGMNTEAFF. The CDR3 region has the DNA TGTGCCAGCAGCTTGGCCGGGGCAGGCATGAACACTGAAGCTTTCTTT.

The chain links TRBV9 to TRBJ2-3, with D perhaps assigned TRBD1 or TRBD2 (5 bases each). Trimming shortened V by 0 bases and J by 7 bases, and 12 bases separated the two germline ends. The length of the CDR3 is 14 residues. Germline loops: CDR1 SGDLS, CDR2 YYNGEE. CDR3 nucleotides: TGTGCCAGCAGCGTAGTTGGGGGATCTAATACGCAGTATTTT. This encodes CASSVVGGSNTQYF.

The genes are TRBV9 and TRBJ1-3, with D unclear. Trimming took 3 bases from V and 0 from J, leaving 4 bases between them. This CDR3 region has 13 residues. Germline CDR1 reads SGDLS; CDR2 reads YYNGEE. The CDR3 here is CASSAGSGNTIYF. The DNA of the CDR3 is TGTGCCAGCAGCGCCGGCTCTGGAAACACCATATATTTT.

V usage is TRBV23-1 and J usage is TRBJ2-3, with 10 bases fitting TRBD2. TRBV23-1 is an ORF; its function is uncertain. The CDR3 runs to 14 residues. Trimming removed 6 bases from V and 6 bases from J; junction bases left unmatched: 6. This CDR3 is CASRSGRAPDTQYF. CDR3 coding DNA: TGCGCCAGCAGAAGCGGGAGGGCCCCGGATACGCAGTATTTT.

This chain links TRBV6-1 with TRBJ2-3, with 7 bases lining up with TRBD1. The CDR3 contains 15 residues. The germline V gene has CDR1 MNHNS and CDR2 SASEGT. After removal of 5 bases from V and 1 base from J, the junction contained 6 bases not matched to a gene. DNA for the CDR3: TGTGCCAGCAGTTGGGACAGCCAAGGCACAGATACGCAGTATTTT. Amino acid sequence: CASSWDSQGTDTQYF.

The V gene is TRBV20-1, the J gene TRBJ2-1; D unresolved. This CDR3 comprises 11 residues. Trimming pared 1 base from V and 6 bases from J, leaving 4 bases between. Germline V CDR1 and CDR2: DFQATT, SNEGSKA (reference sequence). Here the CDR3 reads CSARVSNEQFF. The CDR3 DNA reads as TGCAGTGCTAGAGTGTCCAATGAGCAGTTCTTC.

This clone was seen more than once but under ten times. The chain recombines TRBV6-1 with TRBJ1-3; D not resolved. Germline CDR1 and CDR2: MNHNS and SASEGT. This CDR3 region has 15 residues. V lost 4 bases to trimming and J lost 8 bases, with 18 bases between them. The CDR3, as DNA: TGTGCCAGCAGTGCCCAACCGGCCGCCGTAGACACCATATATTTT. It codes for CASSAQPAAVDTIYF.